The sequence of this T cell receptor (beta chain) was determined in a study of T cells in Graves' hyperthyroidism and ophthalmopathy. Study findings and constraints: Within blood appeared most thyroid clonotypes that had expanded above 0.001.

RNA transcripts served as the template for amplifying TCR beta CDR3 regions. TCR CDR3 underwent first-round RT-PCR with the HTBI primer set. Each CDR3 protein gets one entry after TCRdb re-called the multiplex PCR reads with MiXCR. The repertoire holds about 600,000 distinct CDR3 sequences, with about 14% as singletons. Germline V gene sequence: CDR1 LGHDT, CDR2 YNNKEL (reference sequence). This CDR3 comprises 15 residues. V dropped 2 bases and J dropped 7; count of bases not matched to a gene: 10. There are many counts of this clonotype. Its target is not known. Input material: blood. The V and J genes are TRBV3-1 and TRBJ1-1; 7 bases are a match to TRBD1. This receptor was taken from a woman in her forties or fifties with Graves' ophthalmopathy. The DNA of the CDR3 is TGTGCCAGCAGCCAAACAGGGGTTGGAATTTTTGAAGCTTTCTTT. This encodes CASSQTGVGIFEAFF.